What follows describes a single TCR beta chain. The data stem from a study of T cell changes during pregnancy in multiple sclerosis. Assay used: immunoSEQ multiplex PCR; TCRdb lists only in-frame clones, some missing. The table shows under 55,000 clones, with approximately 91% occurring only once. CDR1 MNHEY and CDR2 SMNVEV come from the germline V gene (reference sequence). With V trimmed by 2 bases and J by 6 bases, 8 bases remained unmatched. CDR3 length: 15 amino acids. V and J are TRBV27 and TRBJ1-1, with 8 bases lining up with TRBD1. This receptor was identified in a female donor with multiple sclerosis, enrolled in a pregnancy study. Sequenced here: CD8+ T cells from peripheral blood mononuclear cells, sampled after pregnancy. The CDR3 loop reads CASSLAPGGYPEAFF. The CDR3 nucleotides read TGTGCCAGCAGTTTAGCCCCAGGGGGCTACCCTGAAGCTTTCTTT.